This T cell receptor (beta chain) came from a study of human T cells and chemical hapten exposure. The germline CDR1 and CDR2 sequences are SGHRS and YFSETQ. This CDR3 has 17 amino acids. V shed 4 bases, J shed 4 bases, and the junction held 8 bases outside the gene matches. Time point described: patch test 1, 2 weeks after DPC sensitization. Treatment noted: therapeutic diphenylcyclopropenone sensitization with weekly scalp DPC. This clonotype was seen only a few times. MiXCR, run by TCRdb on the RACE reads, gives a single entry per CDR3 protein. The sample includes 80,000 or so distinct CDR3 sequences, approximately 11% seen only once; the top ten take around 4.2%.

The receptor was isolated from a woman aged 50 to 65 with alopecia areata. Some clones in this sample may be carry-over from other donors' samples. The chain uses TRBV5-1 and TRBJ2-3; 14 bases fit TRBD2. The sequences come from whole blood, collected in connection with sensitization to the hapten diphenylcyclopropenone (DPC). CDR3 amino acids: CASSPTTSGRGADTQYF. DNA of the CDR3: TGCGCCAGCAGCCCGACGACTAGCGGGAGGGGAGCAGATACGCAGTATTTT.